This T cell receptor beta chain was retrieved from a study of T cell repertoires in cytomegalovirus infection. Study information: Carrying CMV and the relevant HLA type showed in public TCR beta signatures. Study-wide results and limits: HLA-C-restricted, CMV-specific TCR beta clonotypes were dominant ex vivo.

In regard to this clonotype: Its antigen remains unidentified.

The CDR3 totals 13 residues. With 1 base removed from V and 8 bases from J, the gap between germline ends came to 10 bases. The germline V gene has CDR1 SGHRS and CDR2 YFSETQ. A single record per CDR3 protein comes from TCRdb applying MiXCR to the reads. The top ten hold around 32% of the sample, which has 100,000 to 150,000 distinct CDR3 sequences, roughly a quarter seen once. The specimen sequenced was PBMCs, sequenced either directly or after in vitro stimulation (not recorded which). The clonotype comes from a human donor in good health (CMV status not recorded). Some clones in this sample may be carry-over from other donors' samples. The chain couples TRBV5-1 to TRBJ2-1; D may correspond to TRBD1 or TRBD2 (5 bases each). As DNA, the CDR3 is TGCGCCAGCAGCTTGTCGAGGGGAGATGAGCAGTTCTTC. Its translation is CASSLSRGDEQFF.